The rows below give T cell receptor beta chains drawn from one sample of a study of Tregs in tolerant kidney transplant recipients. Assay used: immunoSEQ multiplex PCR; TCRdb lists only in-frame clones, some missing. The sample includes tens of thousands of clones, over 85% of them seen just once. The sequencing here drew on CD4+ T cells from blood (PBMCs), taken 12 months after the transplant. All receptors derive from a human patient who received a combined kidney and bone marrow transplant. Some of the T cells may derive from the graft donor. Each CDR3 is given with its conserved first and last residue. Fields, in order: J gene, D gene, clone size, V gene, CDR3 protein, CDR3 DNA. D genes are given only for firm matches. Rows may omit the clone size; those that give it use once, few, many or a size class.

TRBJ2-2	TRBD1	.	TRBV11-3	CASSLHRGGELFF	TGTGCCAGCAGCTTACACAGGGGCGGGGAGCTGTTTTTT
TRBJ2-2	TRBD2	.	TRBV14	CASSQANAGGRNTGELFF	TGTGCCAGCAGCCAAGCTAACGCGGGGGGCCGGAACACCGGGGAGCTGTTTTTT
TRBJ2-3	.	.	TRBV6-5	CASSYGLLSTDTQYF	TGTGCCAGCAGTTACGGACTCCTCTCCACAGATACGCAGTATTTT
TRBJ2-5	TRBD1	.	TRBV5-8	CASSLRTGGWGETQYF	TGTGCCAGCAGCTTGAGGACAGGGGGTTGGGGAGAGACCCAGTACTTC
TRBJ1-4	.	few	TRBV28	CASSTSATNEKLFF	TGTGCCAGCAGCACAAGCGCAACTAATGAAAAACTGTTTTTT
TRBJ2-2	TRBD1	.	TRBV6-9	CASTLNGQGASCFTGELFF	TGTGCCAGCACCTTAAACGGACAGGGGGCCTCTTGTTTTACCGGGGAGCTGTTTTTT
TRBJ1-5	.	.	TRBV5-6	CASSSKRQPQHF	TGTGCCAGCAGTTCCAAGAGGCAGCCCCAGCATTTT
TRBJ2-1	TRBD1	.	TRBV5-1	CASRTGTGDGILNEQFF	TGCGCCAGCAGAACCGGGACAGGGGACGGGATACTCAATGAGCAGTTCTTC
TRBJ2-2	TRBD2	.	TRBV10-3	CATEGAGGPRTGELFF	TGTGCCACCGAGGGAGCGGGAGGCCCTCGGACCGGGGAGCTGTTTTTT
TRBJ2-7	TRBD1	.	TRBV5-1	CASSLAWDREDEQYF	TGCGCCAGCAGCTTGGCTTGGGACAGGGAAGACGAGCAGTACTTC
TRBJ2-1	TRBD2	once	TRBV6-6	CASTSGTSGINEQFF	TGTGCCAGCACCTCAGGGACTAGCGGGATAAATGAGCAGTTCTTC
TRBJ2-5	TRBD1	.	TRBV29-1	CSEGTAEETQYF	TGCAGCGAAGGGACAGCCGAAGAGACCCAGTACTTC
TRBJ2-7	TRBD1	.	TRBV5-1	CASSPGTGISYEQYF	TGCGCCAGCAGCCCGGGGACAGGGATCTCCTACGAGCAGTACTTC
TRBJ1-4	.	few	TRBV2	CASVLAESPTNEKLFF	TGTGCCAGCGTCTTAGCAGAATCCCCAACTAATGAAAAACTGTTTTTT
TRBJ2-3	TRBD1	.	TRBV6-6	CASSRGTGQFTDTQYF	TGTGCCAGCAGTAGAGGAACGGGACAGTTCACAGATACGCAGTATTTT
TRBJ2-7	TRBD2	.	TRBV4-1	CASSLAGGPHEQYF	TGCGCCAGCAGCTTAGCGGGAGGGCCTCACGAGCAGTACTTC
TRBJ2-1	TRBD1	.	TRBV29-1	CSVGQGKYEQFF	TGCAGCGTTGGACAGGGCAAATATGAGCAGTTCTTC
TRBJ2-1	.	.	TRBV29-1	CSVEGQVLNPNEQFF	TGCAGCGTTGAAGGACAGGTTTTGAACCCCAATGAGCAGTTCTTC
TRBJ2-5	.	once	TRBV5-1	CASSLVGGQETQYF	TGCGCCAGCAGCTTGGTTGGAGGTCAAGAGACCCAGTACTTC
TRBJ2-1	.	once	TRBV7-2	CASSSQAEYYNEQFF	TGTGCCAGCAGCTCTCAAGCGGAATACTACAATGAGCAGTTCTTC
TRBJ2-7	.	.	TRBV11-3	CASSRDGGRNYEQYF	TGTGCCAGCAGCCGGGATGGGGGCCGTAACTACGAGCAGTACTTC
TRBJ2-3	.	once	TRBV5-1	CATRGGRGVTDTQYF	TGCGCCACCCGAGGGGGCAGGGGGGTCACAGATACGCAGTATTTT
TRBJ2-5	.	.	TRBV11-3	CASSLDRGTQYF	TGTGCCAGCAGCTTAGATCGGGGTACCCAGTACTTC
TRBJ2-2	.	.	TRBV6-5	CASRTGGTGELFF	TGTGCCAGCAGAACTGGGGGGACCGGGGAGCTGTTTTTT
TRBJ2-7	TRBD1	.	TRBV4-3	CASSQGWTGGGSYEQYF	TGCGCCAGCAGCCAAGGATGGACAGGGGGGGGCTCCTACGAGCAGTACTTC
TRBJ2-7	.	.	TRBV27	CASSRRLDRPYEQYF	TGTGCCAGCAGTCGCAGACTAGATCGTCCCTACGAGCAGTACTTC
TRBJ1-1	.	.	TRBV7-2	CASSLSAGYTEAFF	TGTGCCAGCAGCTTAAGCGCAGGGTACACTGAAGCTTTCTTT
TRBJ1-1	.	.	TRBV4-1	CASSPPAGEGVMNTEAFF	TGCGCCAGCAGCCCCCCGGCCGGGGAGGGGGTAATGAACACTGAAGCTTTCTTT
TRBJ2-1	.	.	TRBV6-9	CASTTLLAIYNEQFF	TGTGCCAGCACCACCCTCCTAGCGATTTACAATGAGCAGTTCTTC
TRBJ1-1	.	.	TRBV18	CASSPPTARQPEAFF	TGTGCCAGCTCACCACCGACCGCGAGGCAACCCGAAGCTTTCTTT
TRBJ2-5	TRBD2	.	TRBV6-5	CASRLAGLETQYF	TGTGCCAGCAGGCTAGCGGGACTGGAGACCCAGTACTTC
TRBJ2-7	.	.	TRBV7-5	CVRSLGLAGERIYEQYF	TGTGTCAGAAGCTTAGGACTAGCGGGAGAGAGGATCTACGAGCAGTACTTC
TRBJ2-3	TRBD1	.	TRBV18	CASSPPYGTGGQQDTQYF	TGTGCCAGCTCACCACCATACGGGACAGGGGGCCAGCAAGATACGCAGTATTTT